This T cell receptor beta chain comes out of a study of blood T cells in healthy people across ages. The CDR3 is 18 residues long. J lost 0 bases, V lost 2 bases, and 9 bases had no gene match. The germline V gene encodes CDR1 ENHRY and CDR2 SYGVKD. Sample-barcoded 5' priming and a J-beta primer mix drove a second PCR of roughly 7 to 11 cycles. A single record per CDR3 protein comes from TCRdb applying MiXCR to the 5' RACE reads. The data contain 1 million to 1.2 million distinct CDR3 sequences, around two fifths of them singletons. The receptor's source is a man in his late teens or twenties in good health. Sequencing was carried out using blood. V usage is TRBV10-3 and J usage is TRBJ2-3, with 9 positions matching TRBD2. CDR3 in DNA: TGTGCCATCAGTGAGAGGTGGGCTAGCGGGGAAAGCACAGATACGCAGTATTTT. This translates into CAISERWASGESTDTQYF.